The TCR beta chain under discussion was sequenced for a study of shared clonotypes between healthy human individuals. Study findings and constraints: Generation probabilities of non-shared clonotypes were lower (relative to those shared by all four donors). Naive CD4 clonotypes were shared across a few donors at 4.5% to 6%.

Remarks on this clone: What it binds is not known.

The naive CD8 subset, CD45RO-negative cells positively selected for CCR7, excluded terminally differentiated effector memory CD45RA+ cells. Profiling relied on immunoSEQ multiplex PCR, and the TCRdb table lists in-frame clones only, not all of them. Counted here are some 2.1 million clones, about 93% occurring once; the ten biggest clones make up under 2%. This CDR3 is 16 amino acids long. V was pared by 1 base and J by 7 bases, with 9 bases of the junction left unmatched. Germline-derived CDR1 and CDR2 are LGHNA and YNFKEQ. The clonotype originates from a man in his late teens or twenties in good health. Some clones in this sample may be carry-over from other donors' samples. The chain is built from TRBV4-2 and TRBJ1-4; TRBD1 agrees at 7 bases. The sample taken for sequencing was naive CD8+ T cells from PBMCs. The CDR3 loop reads CASSQVDQGEGEKLFF. CDR3 DNA sequence: TGTGCCAGCAGCCAAGTAGATCAGGGGGAAGGTGAAAAACTGTTTTTT.